Following are 10 T cell receptor beta chains from one sample sequenced in a study of patients and donors after allogeneic stem cell transplantation. TCRdb independently ran MiXCR on the RT-PCR reads; one entry per CDR3 protein. The table lists around 200,000 distinct CDR3 sequences, about 37% of them singletons, with around a tenth in the top ten. The sequencing input was blood, either unsorted or a sorted T cell fraction (not recorded which). All receptors derive from a human donor who was either an allogeneic HSCT recipient or a stem cell or donor lymphocyte infusion donor (not recorded which). It is not recorded whose cells these are; they may come from a transplant donor.

J is TRBJ1-3 and V is TRBV12-3 or TRBV12-4; TRBD1 might be the D (6 bases). There are 13 residues in the CDR3. The germline V and J ends were trimmed by 7 bases and 2 bases, with 9 bases remaining between them. The CDR3 DNA reads as TGTGCCAGCACCTCAGGGGCTGGAAACACCATATATTTT. Amino acids: CASTSGAGNTIYF.

This clonotype appeared a few times. The chain has TRBV4-3 and TRBJ1-6; D unclear. The V gene's germline CDR1 is LGHNA and CDR2 YSLEER. The CDR3 loop spans 14 amino acids. Deletions cut 1 base from V and 7 bases from J, with 8 bases between. The CDR3 loop is CASSQVLKNSPLHF. The CDR3, as DNA: TGCGCCAGCAGCCAAGTCTTGAAGAATTCACCCCTCCACTTT.

The genes are TRBV7-9 and TRBJ1-2; D is uncertain. Germline assignment: CDR1 SEHNR and CDR2 FQNEAQ (reference sequence). V lost 4 bases, J lost 1 base, and 16 bases lay in between. The CDR3 loop spans 16 amino acids. This CDR3 is CASSSLPSGFNYGYTF. The CDR3 region has the DNA TGTGCCAGCAGCTCTCTCCCGTCGGGATTTAACTATGGCTACACCTTC.

CDR3 protein: CASSQVAGGDSHFHYGYTF. For the CDR3, the DNA is TGCGCCAGCAGCCAAGTTGCCGGGGGTGATTCCCATTTCCACTATGGCTACACCTTC. V gene TRBV4-1 combines with J gene TRBJ1-2, with a tentative D call TRBD1 (5 bases). CDR1 is MGHRA and CDR2 is YSYEKL in the germline V gene. V lost 1 base to trimming and J lost 3 bases, with 24 bases between them. CDR3 length equals 19 residues.

V is TRBV30 and J is TRBJ2-1; TRBD2 might be the D (5 bases). The length of the CDR3 is 14 residues. Germline CDR1 and CDR2: GTSNPN and SVGIG (reference sequence). V lost 3 bases to trimming and J lost 8 bases, with 17 bases between them. The CDR3 reads CAWRAGLPSDEQFF. In DNA, the CDR3 is TGTGCCTGGAGGGCAGGACTTCCGAGCGATGAGCAGTTCTTC. Based on the CDR3 plus reference TRBV30 and TRBJ2-1, the full variable domain is SQTIHQWPATLVQPVGSPLSLECTVEGTSNPNLYWYRQAAGRGLQLLFYSVGIGQISSEVPQNLSASRPQDRQFILSSKKLLLSDSGFYLCAWRAGLPSDEQFFGPGTRLTVL.

The CDR3 sequence: CATGQVLNSPLHF. In nucleotides, the CDR3 is TGTGCCACCGGACAGGTCCTTAATTCACCCCTCCACTTT. The genes are TRBV10-3 and TRBJ1-6; 7 nucleotides match TRBD1. This CDR3 contains 13 residues. The V segment lost 10 bases and the J segment 6 bases; nucleotides outside the gene matches: 6. The germline V gene encodes CDR1 ENHRY and CDR2 SYGVKD.

The V and J genes are TRBV28 and TRBJ2-3; 9 positions match TRBD2. This CDR3 contains 15 residues. With 5 bases clipped from V and 4 bases from J, the junction kept 7 bases outside the gene matches. Germline loops: CDR1 MDHEN, CDR2 SYDVKM. Here the CDR3 DNA reads TGTGCCAGCAGTCCGGGGACTAGCAGCGCAGATACGCAGTATTTT. This gives the protein CASSPGTSSADTQYF.

Only a few counts were recorded for this clonotype. The chain uses TRBV5-1 and TRBJ1-1; the D gene is possibly TRBD1 (5 bases). Germline values: CDR1 SGHRS, CDR2 YFSETQ. Trimming cost V 0 bases and J 4 bases, with 16 bases left between them. The CDR3 runs 16 residues. For the CDR3, the DNA is TGCGCCAGCAGCTTGGGAGGATTAGTCGGGGGCACTGAAGCTTTCTTT. It translates to CASSLGGLVGGTEAFF.

This clonotype was seen only once. The rearrangement uses TRBV6-1 and TRBJ2-7; D tentatively reads TRBD1 or TRBD2 (6 bases each). Germline CDR1 reads MNHNS; CDR2 reads SASEGT. This CDR3 is built from 14 residues. Trimming left V 11 bases short and J 5 bases short, with 22 bases between. CDR3 DNA sequence: TGTGCCCGCCGAACAGGGAGGTGGGAAAACGAGCAGTACTTC. It translates to CARRTGRWENEQYF.

The count of this clonotype is one. The chain links TRBV2 to TRBJ2-7; 7 bases line up with TRBD1. Per germline, CDR1 SNHLY and CDR2 FYNNEI. Losses at the gene ends were 6 bases for V and 0 bases for J; bases not matched to a gene: 8. This CDR3 is 15 amino acids long. The CDR3 DNA follows: TGTGCCAGCAGAGGGACAGACTTCAGCTCCTACGAGCAGTACTTC. This translates into CASRGTDFSSYEQYF.